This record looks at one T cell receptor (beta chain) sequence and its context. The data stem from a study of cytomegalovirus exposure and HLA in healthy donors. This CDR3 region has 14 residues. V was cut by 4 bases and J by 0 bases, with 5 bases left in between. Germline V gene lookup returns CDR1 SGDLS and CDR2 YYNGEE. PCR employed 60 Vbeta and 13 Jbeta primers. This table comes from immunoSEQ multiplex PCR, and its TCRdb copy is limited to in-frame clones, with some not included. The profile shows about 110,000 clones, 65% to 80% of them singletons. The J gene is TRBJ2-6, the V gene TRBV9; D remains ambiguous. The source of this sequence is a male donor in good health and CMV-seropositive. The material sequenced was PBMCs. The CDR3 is CASSPVSGANVLTF. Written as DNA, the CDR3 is TGTGCCAGCAGCCCCGTCTCTGGGGCCAACGTCCTGACTTTC.